The rows below give T cell receptor beta chains drawn from one sample of a study of PD-1 blockade in classical Hodgkin lymphoma. TCRdb keeps only in-frame clones here, not all; method: immunoSEQ multiplex PCR. The table records some 100,000 clones, about 93% of them present only once. Source: peripheral blood mononuclear cells (PBMCs), taken before the fourth cycle of nivolumab. These receptor sequences come from a human donor with classical Hodgkin lymphoma. CDR3s leave out the opening cysteine and the closing phenylalanine or tryptophan. The order of the fields is CDR3 length, V gene, J gene, CDR3 protein.

cdr3_length: 12; v_call: TRBV5-1; j_call: TRBJ1-2; cdr3_aa: ASSPGSGLYGYT
cdr3_length: 12; v_call: TRBV6-6; j_call: TRBJ2-7; cdr3_aa: ASSYSTRSYEQY
cdr3_length: 12; v_call: TRBV28; j_call: TRBJ1-1; cdr3_aa: ASSFDEGNTEAF
cdr3_length: 14; v_call: TRBV19; j_call: TRBJ2-2; cdr3_aa: ASSTPTGLGTGELF
cdr3_length: 13; v_call: TRBV28; j_call: TRBJ2-3; cdr3_aa: ASSFDRGITDTQY
cdr3_length: 12; v_call: TRBV10-3; j_call: TRBJ2-5; cdr3_aa: AISDMGGEETQY
cdr3_length: 13; v_call: TRBV16; j_call: TRBJ1-1; cdr3_aa: ASSQSKGANTEAF
cdr3_length: 13; v_call: TRBV19; j_call: TRBJ2-7; cdr3_aa: ASSKAVYSSYEQY
cdr3_length: 12; v_call: TRBV7-6; j_call: TRBJ2-7; cdr3_aa: ASSVPDVPYEQY
cdr3_length: 16; v_call: TRBV6-1; j_call: TRBJ2-3; cdr3_aa: ASSEGFGSGSRTDTQY
cdr3_length: 14; v_call: TRBV4-2; j_call: TRBJ2-7; cdr3_aa: ASSQDLAGGRDEQY
cdr3_length: 13; v_call: TRBV6-5; j_call: TRBJ1-4; cdr3_aa: ASSYGGSLNEKLF
cdr3_length: 14; v_call: TRBV25-1; j_call: NA; cdr3_aa: ASRTTGNPFGYEQY
cdr3_length: 12; v_call: TRBV9; j_call: TRBJ2-5; cdr3_aa: ASSVGFNQETQY
cdr3_length: 11; v_call: TRBV30; j_call: TRBJ1-1; cdr3_aa: AWSESLTGEAF
cdr3_length: 10; v_call: TRBV29-1; j_call: TRBJ1-1; cdr3_aa: SVPGRNTEAF
cdr3_length: 11; v_call: TRBV5-5; j_call: TRBJ1-4; cdr3_aa: ASSMDVNEKLF
cdr3_length: 11; v_call: TRBV7-2; j_call: TRBJ2-1; cdr3_aa: ASSLDRSNEQF
cdr3_length: 12; v_call: TRBV5-1; j_call: TRBJ2-7; cdr3_aa: ASSLASWGYEQY
cdr3_length: 13; v_call: TRBV11-2; j_call: TRBJ2-7; cdr3_aa: ASSGRTSGRYEQY
cdr3_length: 14; v_call: TRBV5-4; j_call: TRBJ2-5; cdr3_aa: ASSIRRTGGGETQY
cdr3_length: 11; v_call: TRBV19; j_call: TRBJ1-1; cdr3_aa: ASSSPGSTEAF
cdr3_length: 12; v_call: TRBV5-6; j_call: TRBJ2-1; cdr3_aa: ASSFGRGIDEQF
cdr3_length: 15; v_call: TRBV5-8; j_call: TRBJ2-6; cdr3_aa: ASSLTIGPPGANVLT
cdr3_length: 14; v_call: TRBV19; j_call: TRBJ2-7; cdr3_aa: ASSSGTGTDRYEQY
cdr3_length: 14; v_call: TRBV30; j_call: TRBJ1-3; cdr3_aa: AGGAGQGVPRDTIY
cdr3_length: 13; v_call: TRBV7-8; j_call: TRBJ1-3; cdr3_aa: ASSFPGRSGNTIY
cdr3_length: 18; v_call: TRBV9; j_call: TRBJ2-7; cdr3_aa: ASSVDSSGSPSLRMAEQY
cdr3_length: 13; v_call: TRBV7-2; j_call: TRBJ2-1; cdr3_aa: ASSLRLAVYNEQF
cdr3_length: 11; v_call: TRBV30; j_call: TRBJ2-7; cdr3_aa: AWSVWGGNEQY
cdr3_length: 14; v_call: TRBV28; j_call: TRBJ1-3; cdr3_aa: ASSPRTGGTGNTIY